This T cell receptor (beta chain) was obtained from a study of T-cell memory formation after mild COVID-19. TCR alpha and TCR beta cDNA libraries with sample barcodes and UMIs came from 5'RACE using constant-segment primers. Using its own MiXCR run on the 5' RACE reads, TCRdb lists one record per CDR3 protein. In the table there are 170,000 or so distinct CDR3 sequences, about a third of which are singletons. Remarks on this clonotype: The target antigen is unknown.

Regarding the study as a whole: There was a balanced CD4/CD8 profile in clones contracting day 15 to 85, and later expanders leaned CD4+. The study found contracting CD4+ clones mainly in CM and EM and contracting CD8+ clones in EMRA. A subset of responding clones appeared in pre-infection memory, suggesting cross-reactive memory joined.

The receptor was isolated from an adult woman who had mild COVID-19 (a few samples of this study predate the infection). Cell type and time point are not known. Sequences were obtained from PBMCs or a T cell subset sorted from them (not recorded which).

The DNA of the CDR3 is TGTGCCAGCAGTTACGGGACAGGGTTCCCCTACGAGCAGTACTTC. Translating gives CASSYGTGFPYEQYF. The chain joins TRBV6-2 or TRBV6-3 to TRBJ2-7; 9 bases fit TRBD1. The V gene's germline CDR1 is MNHEY and CDR2 SVGEGT. The CDR3 loop spans 15 amino acids. Unmatched junction bases numbered 4, after V lost 2 bases and J lost 2 bases.